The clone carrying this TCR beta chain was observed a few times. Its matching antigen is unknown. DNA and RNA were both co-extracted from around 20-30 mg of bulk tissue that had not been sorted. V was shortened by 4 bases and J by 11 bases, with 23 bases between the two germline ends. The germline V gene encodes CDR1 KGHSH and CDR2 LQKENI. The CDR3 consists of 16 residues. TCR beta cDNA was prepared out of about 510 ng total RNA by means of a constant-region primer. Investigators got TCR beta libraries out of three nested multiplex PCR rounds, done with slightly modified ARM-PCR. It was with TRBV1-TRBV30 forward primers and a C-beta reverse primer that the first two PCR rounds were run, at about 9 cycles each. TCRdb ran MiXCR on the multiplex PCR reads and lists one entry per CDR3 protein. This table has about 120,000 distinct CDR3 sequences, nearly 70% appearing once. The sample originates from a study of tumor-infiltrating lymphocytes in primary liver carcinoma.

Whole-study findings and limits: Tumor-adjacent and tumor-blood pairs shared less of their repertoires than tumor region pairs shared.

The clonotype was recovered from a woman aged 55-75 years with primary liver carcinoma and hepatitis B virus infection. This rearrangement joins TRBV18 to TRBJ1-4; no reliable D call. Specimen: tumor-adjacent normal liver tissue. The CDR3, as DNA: TGTGCCAGCTCACGTGATTTGGGGAAAATTACCGAGAAACTGTTTTTT. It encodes CASSRDLGKITEKLFF.